This entry lists 17 T cell receptor beta chains sequenced from one sample in a study of shared clonotypes between healthy human individuals. Produced via immunoSEQ multiplex PCR; TCRdb's table is partial and in-frame only. The sample has around 180,000 clones; approximately 92% are singletons. Sample: naive CD4+ T cells sorted from blood. The sample's subset: CD45RA+ positively selected. Receptors originate from a woman in her thirties in good health.

The chain employs TRBV28 and TRBJ2-5, with 12 bases that match TRBD2. With the DNA end fitting TRBJ2-7 better, the J assignment may be wrong. From germline, CDR1 is MDHEN and CDR2 SYDVKM. This CDR3 is built from 14 residues. The CDR3 nucleotides are TGTGCCAGCCTGACTAGCGGGAGTGGCTACGAGCAGTACTTC. Its translation is CASLTSGSGYEQYF.

This clone was recorded only once. The genes are TRBV12-2 and TRBJ2-1; the listed D gene, TRBD2, was not tested against the DNA. TRBV12-2 is given as a pseudogene. This CDR3 has 17 residues. Here the CDR3 DNA reads TGTGCAAGTCGCGCTCACCCAAGTAGCAGATTTCACAATGAGCAGTTCTTC. The encoded protein is CASRAHPSSRFHNEQFF.

The V and J genes are TRBV5-1 and TRBJ2-1; possibly TRBD2 for D (5 bases). V gave up 3 bases and J gave up 10 bases, with 8 bases separating them. Germline V gene sequence: CDR1 SGHRS, CDR2 YFSETQ. CDR3 length: 11 residues. The DNA for the CDR3 is TGCGCCAGCAGCTCGGAGGCAGAGCAGTTCTTC. Its translation is CASSSEAEQFF.

This clone was counted once. V and J are TRBV4-1 and TRBJ2-6; 11 bases match TRBD2. There are 22 residues in the CDR3. Germline V gives CDR1 MGHRA, CDR2 YSYEKL. V shed 3 bases and J 0 bases; nucleotides not matched to a gene: 16. DNA for the CDR3: TGCGCCAGCAGCCAGGCCAAACCACGTTTAGCGGGAGGGGACTCTGGGGCCAACGTCCTGACTTTC. As protein: CASSQAKPRLAGGDSGANVLTF.

The chain recombines TRBV7-9 with TRBJ2-3; TRBD2 agrees at 13 bases. J was trimmed by 5 bases and V by 2 bases; bases with no gene match: 1. Germline assignment: CDR1 SEHNR and CDR2 FQNEAQ (reference sequence). The CDR3 sequence is 15 residues long. CDR3 nucleotides: TGTGCCAGCAGCTTAACTAGCGGGAGGGTAGATACGCAGTATTTT. Protein: CASSLTSGRVDTQYF.

CDR3 coding DNA: TGTGCCAGCAGGGCCCGGGACTCCGCCCCACCTTCCTGGGAGCTGTTTTTT. Its translation is CASRARDSAPPSWELFF. V is TRBV6-4 and J is TRBJ2-2, with D possibly matching TRBD2 (6 bases). With 6 bases removed from V and 9 bases from J, the gap between germline ends came to 26 bases. The CDR3 spans 17 residues. In germline, CDR1 is MRHNA, CDR2 SNTAGT.

The chain joins TRBV6-5 to TRBJ1-4, with 9 bases matching TRBD1. V shed 7 bases and J 6 bases; nucleotides not matched to a gene: 6. The CDR3 length is 14 residues. From germline, CDR1 is MNHEY and CDR2 SVGAGI. DNA for the CDR3: TGTGCCAGCAAGATGGGACAGGGATATGAAAAACTGTTTTTT. This translates into CASKMGQGYEKLFF.

This chain uses TRBV5-1 with TRBJ2-7; 12 positions match TRBD2. Looked up from germline, CDR1 is SGHRS and CDR2 is YFSETQ. The CDR3 loop spans 16 amino acids. The trim removed 0 bases at V and 5 bases at J, leaving 6 bases unmatched. The CDR3 coding sequence is TGCGCCAGCAGCTTGGTCCTAGCGGGAGGGCAAAACGAGCAGTACTTC. As protein: CASSLVLAGGQNEQYF.

The chain combines TRBV5-4 with TRBJ1-2, with TRBD1 as a possible D gene (6 bases). Trimming shortened V by 4 bases and J by 4 bases, and 11 bases separated the two germline ends. CDR1 is SGHNT and CDR2 is YYREEE in the germline V gene (reference sequence). The CDR3 covers 13 residues. CDR3 region: CASSPGTSYGYTF. The CDR3 coding sequence is TGTGCCAGCAGCCCGGGGACAAGCTATGGCTACACCTTC.

The chain couples TRBV27 to TRBJ2-5, with D possibly TRBD1 on 7 matching bases. The CDR3 runs to 14 residues. CDR1 MNHEY and CDR2 SMNVEV come from the germline V gene (reference sequence). Deletions cut 6 bases from V and 1 base from J, with 12 bases between. The CDR3 DNA sequence: TGTGCCAGCAGCCGCGGGACAGCCCAAGAGACCCAGTACTTC. It translates to CASSRGTAQETQYF.

This clone was counted a single time. J is TRBJ2-3 and V is TRBV19, with a tentative D call TRBD2 (6 bases). This CDR3 comprises 12 residues. V was shortened by 9 bases and J by 0 bases, with 7 bases between the two germline ends. Germline CDR1 and CDR2: LNHDA and SQIVND (reference sequence). DNA of the CDR3: TGTGCCAGCGGGGGAAGCACAGATACGCAGTATTTT. It specifies CASGGSTDTQYF.

The chain has TRBV28 and TRBJ1-2; TRBD1 might be the D (5 bases). CDR1 is MDHEN, CDR2 SYDVKM, per germline. CDR3 size: 19 residues. Trimming removed 6 bases at V and 7 bases at J, with 33 bases between. The CDR3 nucleotides read TGTGCCAGCAGCCCCCTATATTGTCTAATCGTGGTCTTAAGGGGTGGCTACACCTTC. This codes for CASSPLYCLIVVLRGGYTF.

V gene TRBV6-1 combines with J gene TRBJ2-7; 7 bases are a match to TRBD1. This CDR3 has 17 residues. Losses at the gene ends were 0 bases for V and 5 bases for J; bases not matched to a gene: 13. Germline-derived CDR1 and CDR2 are MNHNS and SASEGT. CDR3 coding DNA: TGTGCCAGCAGTGAAGCGCTTCTCACAGGGGTTGTAAACGAGCAGTACTTC. It is translated as CASSEALLTGVVNEQYF.

The CDR3 coding sequence is TGTGCCAGTAGTATAGACGGAGGAGGAAGTTGGAATCAGCCCCAGCATTTT. Its protein product is CASSIDGGGSWNQPQHF. The gene calls are TRBV19 and TRBJ1-5; D gene unclear. CDR3 length: 17 amino acids. Germline V gene lookup returns CDR1 LNHDA and CDR2 SQIVND (reference sequence). V lost 0 bases to trimming and J lost 4 bases, with 16 bases between them.

This clone was counted a few times. The chain employs TRBV28 and TRBJ1-5, with D unresolved. V shed 7 bases and J shed 2 bases, with 15 bases lying between them. Germline V CDR1 and CDR2: MDHEN, SYDVKM. The CDR3 has 15 residues. CDR3 region: CASISGGLGNQPQHF. CDR3 DNA sequence: TGTGCCAGCATTTCGGGAGGGTTAGGCAATCAGCCCCAGCATTTT.

V gene TRBV19 combines with J gene TRBJ2-2, with 8 bases fitting TRBD1. This CDR3 comprises 15 residues. The J segment lost 2 bases and the V segment lost 5 bases, leaving 4 bases of the junction unmatched. Per germline, CDR1 LNHDA and CDR2 SQIVND (reference sequence). The CDR3 coding sequence is TGTGCCAGTAGTGCCGGACAGGGAAACACCGGGGAGCTGTTTTTT. Residues: CASSAGQGNTGELFF.

The genes are TRBV30 and TRBJ2-5; D gene unclear. Per the germline V gene, CDR1 is GTSNPN and CDR2 is SVGIG (reference sequence). V was clipped by 1 base and J by 3 bases, with 3 bases between them. This CDR3 has 11 residues. In DNA form, the CDR3 reads TGTGCCTGGAGTGAAGAAGAGACCCAGTACTTC. Translated: CAWSEEETQYF.